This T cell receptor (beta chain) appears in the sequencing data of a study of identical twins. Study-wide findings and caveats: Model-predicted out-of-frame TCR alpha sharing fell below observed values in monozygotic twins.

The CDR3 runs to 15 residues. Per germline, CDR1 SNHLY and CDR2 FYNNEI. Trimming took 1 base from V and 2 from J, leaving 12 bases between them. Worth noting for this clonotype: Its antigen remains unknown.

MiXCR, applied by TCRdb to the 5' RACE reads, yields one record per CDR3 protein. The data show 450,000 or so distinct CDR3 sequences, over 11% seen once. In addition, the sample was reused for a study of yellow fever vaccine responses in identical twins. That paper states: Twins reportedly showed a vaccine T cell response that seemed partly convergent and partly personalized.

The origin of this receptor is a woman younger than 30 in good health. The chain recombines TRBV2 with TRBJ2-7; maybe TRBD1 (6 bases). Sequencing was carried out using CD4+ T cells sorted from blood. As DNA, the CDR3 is TGTGCCAGCAGTGAAGAGCAGGGGCCGGCCTACGAGCAGTACTTC. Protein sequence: CASSEEQGPAYEQYF.